A selection of T cell receptor beta chains follows, all from one sample in a study of read filtering for tumor transcriptome and immune sequencing. TCRdb reprocessed the reads with MiXCR, giving one entry per CDR3 protein. This table holds 65,000 or so distinct CDR3 sequences, roughly 19% found once. Material for sequencing was a population of CD138-negative cells sorted from bone marrow. Receptors originate from a donor aged 40 or over with multiple myeloma. CDR3s include the opening cysteine and the closing phenylalanine or tryptophan. The D gene is left open where the match is weak. Size values are once, few and many counts, or a class for expanded clones, and some rows have none.

V	size	J	D	CDR3	DNA
TRBV20-1	many	TRBJ2-3	TRBD2	CSARTSGASDTQYF	TGCAGTGCACGGACTAGCGGGGCATCCGATACGCAGTATTTT
TRBV12-3/TRBV12-4	few	TRBJ2-2	TRBD1	CASKFDRVTGELFF	TGTGCCAGCAAGTTTGACAGGGTCACCGGGGAGCTGTTTTTT
TRBV29-1	NA	TRBJ2-5	NA	CSARDTLETQYF	TGCAGCGCCAGGGACACACTAGAGACCCAGTACTTC
TRBV2	many	TRBJ2-1	NA	CASTRRGVPSNEQFF	TGTGCCAGCACTCGAAGGGGCGTCCCCTCCAATGAGCAGTTCTTC
TRBV6-5	many	TRBJ1-2	NA	CASSLGRTRDGYTF	TGTGCCAGCAGCCTCGGCCGGACAAGAGATGGCTACACCTTC
TRBV28	many	TRBJ2-5	TRBD1	CASSRGQGETQYF	TGTGCCAGCAGCCGCGGACAGGGAGAGACCCAGTACTTC
TRBV6-2/TRBV6-3	many	TRBJ2-1	TRBD2	CASRLAGGLEQFF	TGTGCCAGCAGACTAGCGGGGGGGCTTGAGCAGTTCTTC
TRBV2	many	TRBJ2-2	TRBD1	CASKWRSDRYTGELFF	TGTGCCAGCAAGTGGCGGTCGGACAGGTACACCGGGGAGCTGTTTTTT
TRBV28	many	TRBJ2-3	TRBD1	CASSLGQSTDTQYF	TGTGCCAGCAGTTTGGGACAGTCCACAGATACGCAGTATTTT
TRBV5-1	NA	TRBJ1-1	NA	CASSLAAVNTEAFF	TGCGCCAGCAGCTTGGCGGCCGTGAACACTGAAGCTTTCTTT
TRBV20-1	many	TRBJ1-2	NA	CSARDRGQIFGYTF	TGCAGTGCTAGAGATCGAGGACAGATTTTTGGCTACACCTTC
TRBV6-6	many	TRBJ2-6	TRBD1	CASSLQGTGANVLTF	TGTGCCAGCAGTTTACAGGGGACCGGGGCCAACGTCCTGACTTTC
TRBV7-3	NA	TRBJ2-3	NA	CASSSRNEVTDTRYF	TGTGCCAGCAGCTCCAGGAACGAGGTCACAGATACGCGGTATTTT
TRBV12-3/TRBV12-4	NA	TRBJ1-4	NA	CASSQLGGAFEKLFF	TGTGCCAGCAGTCAACTCGGGGGGGCTTTTGAAAAACTGTTTTTT
TRBV13	many	TRBJ2-5	NA	CASSLGPTRGTQYF	TGTGCCAGCAGCTTAGGCCCAACAAGAGGGACCCAGTACTTC
TRBV6-4	many	TRBJ2-2	NA	CASSPTRNTGELFF	TGTGCCAGCAGTCCGACTCGGAACACCGGGGAGCTGTTTTTT
TRBV20-1	many	TRBJ2-3	TRBD2	CSARDKTSVRSTDTQYF	TGCAGTGCTAGAGACAAAACTAGCGTAAGAAGCACAGATACGCAGTATTTT
TRBV12-3/TRBV12-4	many	TRBJ1-5	NA	CASLRGSNQPQHF	TGTGCCAGCCTTAGGGGTAGCAATCAGCCCCAGCATTTT
TRBV12-3/TRBV12-4	NA	TRBJ1-3	NA	CASSYLGSGNTIYF	TGTGCCAGCAGTTATTTAGGGTCTGGAAACACCATATATTTT
TRBV15	few	TRBJ2-7	TRBD1	CATSRDLGTGIYEQYF	TGTGCCACCAGCAGAGATTTAGGGACAGGGATATACGAGCAGTACTTC
TRBV5-5	few	TRBJ2-1	NA	CASSSGTPPVDEQSF	TGTGCCAGCAGCTCGGGGACACCTCCGGTCGATGAGCAGTCCTTC
TRBV29-1	many	TRBJ1-4	NA	CSATPWGATNEKLFF	TGCAGCGCGACCCCCTGGGGAGCAACTAATGAAAAACTGTTTTTT
TRBV19	many	TRBJ2-1	TRBD1	CASSIPGQGNNEQFF	TGTGCCAGTAGTATCCCGGGACAGGGGAATAATGAGCAGTTCTTC
TRBV20-1	many	TRBJ1-1	TRBD1	CSARDTGGTEAFF	TGCAGTGCCAGAGACACAGGGGGGACTGAAGCTTTCTTT
TRBV12-3/TRBV12-4	many	TRBJ2-1	NA	CASSLGGTSYNEQFF	TGTGCCAGCAGTTTAGGCGGGACCTCCTACAATGAGCAGTTCTTC
TRBV20-1	many	TRBJ1-5	NA	CSARDTDGVRNQPQHF	TGCAGTGCTAGAGATACCGACGGGGTTCGCAATCAGCCCCAGCATTTT